Reported below is one TCR beta chain. Its antigen remains unidentified. The sample holds no much larger clone one base away, and base qualities are not on file. The data belong to a study of T-cell memory formation after mild COVID-19 (dated by TCRdb to the early 2020s). Describing the broader study: TCR sequence clusters from the two donors were largely donor specific. T-cell clones expanding and contracting after mild COVID-19 in two donors were tracked by longitudinal TCRalpha and TCRbeta repertoire sequencing. Two young, previously healthy adult volunteers made up the cohort, one male and one female. Overall study outcomes, separate from this receptor: Some responding clones were found in pre-infection memory, which suggests that pre-existing cross-reactive memory T cells took part in the SARS-CoV-2 response. Clones contracting from day 15 to 85 had balanced CD4/CD8 phenotypes, while a second wave expanding from day 15 to 37 was biased towards CD4+. SARS-CoV-2 specificity of the second-wave clones peaking on day 37 was not confirmed. The study covered only a couple of mild cases, and larger cohorts including severe cases with pre-infection samples were considered necessary. Contracting CD4+ clones were located mainly in the CM and EM memory subsets, whereas CD8+ clones were found to be enriched in EMRA.

Ficoll-Paque density gradient centrifugation was the method used to isolate PBMCs. The CDR3 starts with the cysteine, ends with the phenylalanine, and has 18 residues. The retained sequence is limited to the CDR3, 54 bases, with the frame set at the first base. In the germline V gene, CDR1 corresponds to SGHRS and CDR2 to YFSETQ. V and J are trimmed by 0 bases and 0 bases, and the gene matches miss 6 bases of the junction. Sequenced using an Illumina NovaSeq 6000. Using 5'RACE with constant-segment primers, TCRalpha and TCRbeta cDNA libraries were constructed, with sample barcodes and unique molecular identifiers added in the process. Trizol reagent was used to extract RNA from every sample. Library amplification was performed in two PCR steps, and a second sample barcode and Illumina TruSeq adapters were introduced in the second step. Libraries were sequenced on an Illumina NovaSeq with 2 x 150 bp paired-end reads. In the source study's methods: With migec v1.2.7, reads were demultiplexed and then collapsed into UMI-guided consensus sequences. With mixcr v2.1.11, UMI consensuses were aligned to TRA and TRB V and J templates and assembled into clonotypes. A clonotype was counted as expanded or contracted only when both edgeR and NoisET called the clonotype significant, with the noise models trained on biological replicates. For edgeR calls, a false discovery rate-adjusted p below 0.01 and a log2 fold-change threshold of 1 were applied. As an exploratory analysis of dynamics, PCA with hierarchical clustering was applied to max-normalized trajectories of the 1000 most abundant clonotypes. Each responding clone was given a CD4 or CD8 phenotype based on the CD4+ and CD8+ repertoires, which had been sequenced separately. TCRdb reran the public reads through fastp at Q25 and MiXCR, keeping productive beta chains. When rows share a CDR3 protein, they turn into one entry using the most common DNA and genes. TCRdb's processing, not the authors' own work, is the source of the V and J calls. The sample profile shows more than 75,000 distinct CDR3 sequences; approximately 15% of them were found once. The leading ten clones occupy 30% to 35% of the sample.

This TCR was sampled from an adult woman who had mild COVID-19 (a few samples of this study predate the infection). The sample titles of this study are shuffled in the database, so cell type and time point are left out; the donor was told from shared clones. The sequenced sample consisted of PBMCs or a T cell subset sorted from them (not recorded which). The rearranged chain carries TRBV5-1 and TRBJ2-3; 11 central nucleotides agree with TRBD2. Here the CDR3 is given as CASSLALAGGLSTDTQYF. At the DNA level, the sequence is TGCGCCAGCAGCTTGGCCCTAGCGGGGGGCCTAAGCACAGATACGCAGTATTTT.